This is a list of T cell receptor beta chains from one sample in a study of blood T cell repertoires in COVID-19. The method was immunoSEQ multiplex PCR; TCRdb's version includes in-frame clones alone and lacks a portion of them. The data show 250,000 to 350,000 clones, under 95% seen once. Sequencing was carried out using PBMCs or T cells enriched from blood (not recorded which). Receptors were obtained from a woman in her 30s who had recovered from COVID-19. Each CDR3 is given with its conserved first and last residue. D genes are given only for firm matches. Expanded clones get a size class; other rows say once, few or many, or leave the size out.

cdr3_length: 11; clone_size: few; j_call: TRBJ1-1; d_call: -; v_call: TRBV7-8; cdr3_nt: TGTGCCAGCAGCCCCGACACTGAAGCTTTCTTT; cdr3_aa: CASSPDTEAFF
cdr3_length: 14; clone_size: -; j_call: TRBJ2-1; d_call: -; v_call: TRBV19; cdr3_nt: TGTGCCAGTAGTAGGGTGGGCACCTACAATGAGCAGTTCTTC; cdr3_aa: CASSRVGTYNEQFF
cdr3_length: 12; clone_size: -; j_call: TRBJ1-1; d_call: -; v_call: TRBV24-1; cdr3_nt: TGTGCCACCAACATAACGAACACTGAAGCTTTCTTT; cdr3_aa: CATNITNTEAFF
cdr3_length: 15; clone_size: -; j_call: TRBJ2-7; d_call: TRBD2; v_call: TRBV4-2; cdr3_nt: TGTGCCAGCAGCCAGGGACTAGCGGGTTCCTACGAGCAGTACTTC; cdr3_aa: CASSQGLAGSYEQYF
cdr3_length: 19; clone_size: -; j_call: TRBJ2-3; d_call: TRBD2; v_call: TRBV30; cdr3_nt: TGTGCCTGGAGTCCAGGCCGGACTAGCGGGGACGCTATCACAGATACGCAGTATTTT; cdr3_aa: CAWSPGRTSGDAITDTQYF
cdr3_length: 16; clone_size: -; j_call: TRBJ2-4; d_call: -; v_call: TRBV7-9; cdr3_nt: TGTGCCAGCAGCTTGGACAGTACCTTAGCCAAAAACATTCAGTACTTC; cdr3_aa: CASSLDSTLAKNIQYF
cdr3_length: 13; clone_size: -; j_call: TRBJ1-6; d_call: -; v_call: TRBV7-8; cdr3_nt: TGTGCCAGCAGCTTAGGACAAGCTGAACCCCTCCACTTT; cdr3_aa: CASSLGQAEPLHF
cdr3_length: 16; clone_size: -; j_call: TRBJ2-5; d_call: TRBD1; v_call: TRBV23-1; cdr3_nt: TGCGCCAGCAGTCAAGCCGGGACAGGGCCCCGGGAGACCCAGTACTTC; cdr3_aa: CASSQAGTGPRETQYF
cdr3_length: 19; clone_size: -; j_call: TRBJ2-1; d_call: TRBD2; v_call: TRBV5-1; cdr3_nt: TGCGCCAGCAGCTTGGAACTAGCGGGAGGGGGGAGCTCCTACAATGAGCAGTTCTTC; cdr3_aa: CASSLELAGGGSSYNEQFF
cdr3_length: 13; clone_size: few; j_call: TRBJ1-6; d_call: -; v_call: TRBV18; cdr3_nt: TGTGCCAGCTCACCGGAGGCTAATTCACCCCTCCACTTT; cdr3_aa: CASSPEANSPLHF
cdr3_length: 17; clone_size: -; j_call: TRBJ1-3; d_call: TRBD1; v_call: TRBV3-1/TRBV3-2; cdr3_nt: TGTGCCAGCAGCCCCTGGACAGGGAAGAGCTCTGGAAACACCATATATTTT; cdr3_aa: CASSPWTGKSSGNTIYF
cdr3_length: 14; clone_size: -; j_call: TRBJ2-5; d_call: -; v_call: TRBV5-1; cdr3_nt: TGCGCCAGCAGCTACCGAGCGTTCCGCGAGACCCAGTACTTC; cdr3_aa: CASSYRAFRETQYF
cdr3_length: 14; clone_size: -; j_call: TRBJ1-3; d_call: -; v_call: TRBV18; cdr3_nt: TGTGCCAGCTCACAGGACAGCTCTGGAAACACCATATATTTT; cdr3_aa: CASSQDSSGNTIYF
cdr3_length: 14; clone_size: -; j_call: TRBJ2-3; d_call: TRBD1; v_call: TRBV6-5; cdr3_nt: TGTGCCAGCCAAGGAGGGACAGGCCGCTGGACGCAGTATTTT; cdr3_aa: CASQGGTGRWTQYF
cdr3_length: 16; clone_size: -; j_call: TRBJ2-3; d_call: TRBD2; v_call: TRBV30; cdr3_nt: TGTGCCTGGACTCCGGGACTAGGGGAAAACACAGATACGCAGTATTTT; cdr3_aa: CAWTPGLGENTDTQYF
cdr3_length: 13; clone_size: -; j_call: TRBJ2-7; d_call: -; v_call: TRBV6-5; cdr3_nt: TGTGCCAGCAGTTACGGCGGTCCCTACGAGCAGTACTTC; cdr3_aa: CASSYGGPYEQYF
cdr3_length: 15; clone_size: few; j_call: TRBJ1-5; d_call: -; v_call: TRBV6-1; cdr3_nt: TGTGCCAGCAGTGAAAGACAGGCTAGCAATCAGCCCCAGCATTTT; cdr3_aa: CASSERQASNQPQHF
cdr3_length: 10; clone_size: -; j_call: TRBJ2-7; d_call: -; v_call: TRBV9; cdr3_nt: TGTGCCAGCTTTCCTTACGAGCAGTACTTC; cdr3_aa: CASFPYEQYF
cdr3_length: 15; clone_size: -; j_call: TRBJ2-3; d_call: TRBD1; v_call: TRBV28; cdr3_nt: TGTGCCAGCAGTGAGACAGGGGGCGGCACAGATACGCAGTATTTT; cdr3_aa: CASSETGGGTDTQYF
cdr3_length: 16; clone_size: -; j_call: TRBJ1-3; d_call: -; v_call: TRBV6-1; cdr3_nt: TGTGCCAGCAGTGAACGTAGTTCCGGGGCTGGAAACACCATATATTTT; cdr3_aa: CASSERSSGAGNTIYF
cdr3_length: 13; clone_size: -; j_call: TRBJ1-2; d_call: -; v_call: TRBV11-3; cdr3_nt: TGTGCCAGCAGCAAACAGGGTTACTATGGCTACACCTTC; cdr3_aa: CASSKQGYYGYTF
cdr3_length: 16; clone_size: once; j_call: TRBJ1-5; d_call: -; v_call: TRBV21-1; cdr3_nt: TGTGCCAGCAGCAAAGTAGGACAGGGATGCTATCAGCCCCAGCATTTT; cdr3_aa: CASSKVGQGCYQPQHF
cdr3_length: 12; clone_size: once; j_call: TRBJ1-2; d_call: -; v_call: TRBV12-3/TRBV12-4; cdr3_nt: TGTGCCAGCAGCTTCCAGGGCTATGGCTACACCTTC; cdr3_aa: CASSFQGYGYTF
cdr3_length: 14; clone_size: once; j_call: TRBJ1-6; d_call: TRBD1; v_call: TRBV11-2; cdr3_nt: TGTGCCAGCAGCTTCGCACAGGGGGAATCACCCCTCCACTTT; cdr3_aa: CASSFAQGESPLHF
cdr3_length: 11; clone_size: -; j_call: TRBJ2-5; d_call: -; v_call: TRBV24-1; cdr3_nt: TGTGCCACTGCAGGTGGGGAGACCCAGTACTTC; cdr3_aa: CATAGGETQYF
cdr3_length: 18; clone_size: -; j_call: TRBJ2-2; d_call: -; v_call: TRBV15; cdr3_nt: TGTGCCACCAGCAGATTTAGGGGGATATCGTTTGACACCGGGGAGCTGTTTTTT; cdr3_aa: CATSRFRGISFDTGELFF
cdr3_length: 14; clone_size: few; j_call: TRBJ1-1; d_call: -; v_call: TRBV6-5; cdr3_nt: TGTGCCAGCAGTTACTCTCACAGGAACACTGAAGCTTTCTTT; cdr3_aa: CASSYSHRNTEAFF
cdr3_length: 12; clone_size: -; j_call: TRBJ2-4; d_call: -; v_call: TRBV30; cdr3_nt: TGTGCCTGGAGTGTTCTAGCAAACATTCAGTACTTC; cdr3_aa: CAWSVLANIQYF
cdr3_length: 14; clone_size: -; j_call: TRBJ1-1; d_call: TRBD1; v_call: TRBV7-2; cdr3_nt: TGTGCCAGCAGACCCACAGGGGGGGGCACTGAAGCTTTCTTT; cdr3_aa: CASRPTGGGTEAFF
cdr3_length: 13; clone_size: -; j_call: TRBJ2-1; d_call: TRBD2; v_call: TRBV9; cdr3_nt: TGTGCCAGCAGCGTAGGCGGGGGGAATGAGCAGTTCTTC; cdr3_aa: CASSVGGGNEQFF
cdr3_length: 15; clone_size: -; j_call: TRBJ2-1; d_call: -; v_call: TRBV7-9; cdr3_nt: TGTGCCAGCAGCTTAATGGCGGGGACCTGGGATGAGCAGTTCTTC; cdr3_aa: CASSLMAGTWDEQFF
cdr3_length: 13; clone_size: -; j_call: TRBJ1-6; d_call: -; v_call: TRBV10-3; cdr3_nt: TGTGCCATCAGAGCCGCCGGGAATTCACCCCTCCACTTT; cdr3_aa: CAIRAAGNSPLHF
cdr3_length: 15; clone_size: once; j_call: TRBJ2-7; d_call: -; v_call: TRBV15; cdr3_nt: TGTGCCACCAGCAGAGATTATCAGGGATCCTACGAGCAGTACTTC; cdr3_aa: CATSRDYQGSYEQYF
cdr3_length: 14; clone_size: -; j_call: TRBJ2-7; d_call: TRBD1; v_call: TRBV6-5; cdr3_nt: TGTGCCAGCAGCTACCTGGACAGGGTAGAGGAGCAGTACTTC; cdr3_aa: CASSYLDRVEEQYF
cdr3_length: 16; clone_size: -; j_call: TRBJ1-5; d_call: -; v_call: TRBV7-8; cdr3_nt: TGTGCCAGCAGCTTAGCGCCCTGGACAGTTAATCAGCCCCAGCATTTT; cdr3_aa: CASSLAPWTVNQPQHF
cdr3_length: 16; clone_size: once; j_call: TRBJ2-1; d_call: -; v_call: TRBV3-1/TRBV3-2; cdr3_nt: TGTGCCAGCAGCCAAGTTCCTAGCCGGCCCTACAATGAGCAGTTCTTC; cdr3_aa: CASSQVPSRPYNEQFF
cdr3_length: 15; clone_size: -; j_call: TRBJ1-2; d_call: TRBD1; v_call: TRBV27; cdr3_nt: TGTGCCAGCAGTTTATCGATCAGGGGGTATGGGGGCTACACCTTC; cdr3_aa: CASSLSIRGYGGYTF
cdr3_length: 20; clone_size: -; j_call: TRBJ2-6; d_call: -; v_call: TRBV24-1; cdr3_nt: TGTGCCACCAGTGACATGGAGACTTACCCAACCCTCTCTGGGGCCAACGTCCTGACTTTC; cdr3_aa: CATSDMETYPTLSGANVLTF
cdr3_length: 13; clone_size: once; j_call: TRBJ1-2; d_call: TRBD1; v_call: TRBV2; cdr3_nt: TGTGCCAGCAGTCTCGACAGGGACTATGGCTACACCTTC; cdr3_aa: CASSLDRDYGYTF
cdr3_length: 14; clone_size: -; j_call: TRBJ2-1; d_call: -; v_call: TRBV9; cdr3_nt: TGTGCCAGCAGTAGGACGGGAACGGACAATGAGCAGTTCTTC; cdr3_aa: CASSRTGTDNEQFF
cdr3_length: 15; clone_size: -; j_call: TRBJ2-1; d_call: TRBD1; v_call: TRBV28; cdr3_nt: TGTGCCAGCAGTATAGAGGACAGGGGGTTTAATGAGCAGTTCTTC; cdr3_aa: CASSIEDRGFNEQFF
cdr3_length: 14; clone_size: -; j_call: TRBJ1-5; d_call: -; v_call: TRBV7-9; cdr3_nt: TGTGCCAGCAGCTTCGGGGAGGGCCATCAGCCCCAGCATTTT; cdr3_aa: CASSFGEGHQPQHF
cdr3_length: 15; clone_size: -; j_call: TRBJ1-2; d_call: TRBD1; v_call: TRBV28; cdr3_nt: TGTGCCAGCAGTCCCGAGGGACAGGGGGCAGGTGGCTACACCTTC; cdr3_aa: CASSPEGQGAGGYTF
cdr3_length: 15; clone_size: -; j_call: TRBJ2-7; d_call: -; v_call: TRBV18; cdr3_nt: TGTGCCAGCTCACCCCTTAGGGACTGGGTCGTCGAGCAGTACTTC; cdr3_aa: CASSPLRDWVVEQYF
cdr3_length: 16; clone_size: -; j_call: TRBJ1-6; d_call: TRBD1; v_call: TRBV10-3; cdr3_nt: TGTGCCATCAGTGAGTCTGTGACAGGGGGGGAATCACCCCTCCACTTT; cdr3_aa: CAISESVTGGESPLHF
cdr3_length: 13; clone_size: -; j_call: TRBJ2-5; d_call: -; v_call: TRBV12-3/TRBV12-4; cdr3_nt: TGTGCCAGCACCACGTATAGGGGGGAGACCCAGTACTTC; cdr3_aa: CASTTYRGETQYF
cdr3_length: 17; clone_size: -; j_call: TRBJ1-4; d_call: -; v_call: TRBV4-3; cdr3_nt: TGCGCCAGCAGCCAAGAAAGCGGGGGGCCGGTAAGTGAAAAACTGTTTTTT; cdr3_aa: CASSQESGGPVSEKLFF
cdr3_length: 17; clone_size: -; j_call: TRBJ1-6; d_call: TRBD1; v_call: TRBV30; cdr3_nt: TGTGCCTGGAGTCCACGGGACAGGGGGGCCTATAATTCACCCCTCCACTTT; cdr3_aa: CAWSPRDRGAYNSPLHF
cdr3_length: 16; clone_size: -; j_call: TRBJ2-3; d_call: -; v_call: TRBV5-5; cdr3_nt: TGTGCCAGCAGCGGGGGGAGTCTACCCTCCACAGATACGCAGTATTTT; cdr3_aa: CASSGGSLPSTDTQYF
cdr3_length: 15; clone_size: -; j_call: TRBJ1-2; d_call: TRBD1; v_call: TRBV4-3; cdr3_nt: TGCGCCAGCAGCCAAGATTTGGGACAGCGCCATGGCTACACCTTC; cdr3_aa: CASSQDLGQRHGYTF
cdr3_length: 14; clone_size: -; j_call: TRBJ2-1; d_call: -; v_call: TRBV11-3; cdr3_nt: TGTGCCAGCAGCTTACCCCTAGCCGGCCATGAGCAGTTCTTC; cdr3_aa: CASSLPLAGHEQFF
cdr3_length: 14; clone_size: -; j_call: TRBJ1-3; d_call: -; v_call: TRBV4-1; cdr3_nt: TGCGCCAGCAGCCACGGGGATTGGGAAAACACCATATATTTT; cdr3_aa: CASSHGDWENTIYF
cdr3_length: 13; clone_size: -; j_call: TRBJ2-1; d_call: -; v_call: TRBV7-3; cdr3_nt: TGTGCCAGCAGCTTAGCCGGACACTATGAGCAGTTCTTC; cdr3_aa: CASSLAGHYEQFF
cdr3_length: 17; clone_size: few; j_call: TRBJ1-1; d_call: -; v_call: TRBV15; cdr3_nt: TGTGCCACCAGCAGACGCCTAAGCACAGGGATGAACACTGAAGCTTTCTTT; cdr3_aa: CATSRRLSTGMNTEAFF
cdr3_length: 14; clone_size: -; j_call: TRBJ2-1; d_call: -; v_call: TRBV5-1; cdr3_nt: TGCGCCAGCAGCTGGGCGAACTCCTACAATGAGCAGTTCTTC; cdr3_aa: CASSWANSYNEQFF
cdr3_length: 15; clone_size: -; j_call: TRBJ2-5; d_call: TRBD2; v_call: TRBV10-3; cdr3_nt: TGTGCCATCAGTGATGGAGCGGGGGGGCAAGAGACCCAGTACTTC; cdr3_aa: CAISDGAGGQETQYF
cdr3_length: 14; clone_size: -; j_call: TRBJ1-2; d_call: -; v_call: TRBV7-2; cdr3_nt: TGTGCCAGCAGCTTAATGGGGGCTAGCTATGGCTACACCTTC; cdr3_aa: CASSLMGASYGYTF
cdr3_length: 15; clone_size: -; j_call: TRBJ1-6; d_call: -; v_call: TRBV5-8; cdr3_nt: TGTGCCAGCAGCCCTCAAGGGGGACGTGGGTCACCCCTCCACTTT; cdr3_aa: CASSPQGGRGSPLHF
cdr3_length: 15; clone_size: -; j_call: TRBJ2-7; d_call: TRBD1; v_call: TRBV11-1; cdr3_nt: TGTGCCAGCAGCCTCGACAGGGGGTTTGTGCGCGAGCAGTACTTC; cdr3_aa: CASSLDRGFVREQYF
cdr3_length: 12; clone_size: -; j_call: TRBJ1-5; d_call: -; v_call: TRBV3-1/TRBV3-2; cdr3_nt: TGTGCCAGCAGCCAGGAGAATCAGCCCCAGCATTTT; cdr3_aa: CASSQENQPQHF